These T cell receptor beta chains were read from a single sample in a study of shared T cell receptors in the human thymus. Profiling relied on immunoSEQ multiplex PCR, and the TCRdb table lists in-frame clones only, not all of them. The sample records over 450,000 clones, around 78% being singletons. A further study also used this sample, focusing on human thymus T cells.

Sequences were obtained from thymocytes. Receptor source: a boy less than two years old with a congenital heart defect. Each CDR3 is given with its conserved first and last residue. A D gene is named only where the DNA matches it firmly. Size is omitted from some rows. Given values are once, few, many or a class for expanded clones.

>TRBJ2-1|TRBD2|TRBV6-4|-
TGTGCCAGCAGTGAAGGACAAACTCCGGGACTAGCCGCCTACAATGAGCAGTTCTTC
CASSEGQTPGLAAYNEQFF
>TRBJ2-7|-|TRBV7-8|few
TGTGCCAGCAGCCCCGCGGAGGGCGAGCAGTACTTC
CASSPAEGEQYF
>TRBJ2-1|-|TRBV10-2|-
TGCGCCAGCAGTGAGTCATGGAGGGGGCTTTATGAGCAGTTCTTC
CASSESWRGLYEQFF
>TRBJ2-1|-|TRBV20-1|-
TGCAGTGCTAGAGTCTTGAATGAGCAGTTCTTC
CSARVLNEQFF
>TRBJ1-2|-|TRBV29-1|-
TGCAGCGTTAAGCAGGGGCGACGCTACACCTTC
CSVKQGRRYTF
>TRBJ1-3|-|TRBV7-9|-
TGTGCCAGCAGCTTAACCGGACAGTTGTCTGGAAACACCATATATTTT
CASSLTGQLSGNTIYF
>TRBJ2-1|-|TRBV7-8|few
TGTGCCAGCAGCTTAGGACTAGTCTTTAATGAGCAGTTCTTC
CASSLGLVFNEQFF
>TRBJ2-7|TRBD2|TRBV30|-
TGTGCCTGGAGCCCCGGGCTAGCGGGAGTTTACGAGCAGTACTTC
CAWSPGLAGVYEQYF
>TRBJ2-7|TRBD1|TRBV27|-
TGTGCCAGCAGTTTAGCTCAAAGCGACCGGGACAGGGATTCCTACGAGCAGTACTTC
CASSLAQSDRDRDSYEQYF
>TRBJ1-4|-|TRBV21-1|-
TGTGCCAGCAGCAAAGCGCTCGAACCGCTGACGTACGGGGTTGGCGAAAAACTGTTTTTT
CASSKALEPLTYGVGEKLFF
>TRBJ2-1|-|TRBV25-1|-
TGTGCCAGCAGTGGGACCGGACGGGGGGCGCAGTTCTTC
CASSGTGRGAQFF
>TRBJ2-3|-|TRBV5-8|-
TGTGCCAGCAGCTTTAGCCGCCAGCGGGGCACAGATACGCAGTATTTT
CASSFSRQRGTDTQYF
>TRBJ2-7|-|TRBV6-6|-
TGTGCCAGCAGTTACTTGAGGGAGAGTTGGCCCTACGAGCAGTACTTC
CASSYLRESWPYEQYF
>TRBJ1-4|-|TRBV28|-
TGTGCCAGCAGTTGGACAGTCAATGAAAAACTGTTTTTT
CASSWTVNEKLFF
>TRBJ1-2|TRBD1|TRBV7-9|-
TGTGCCAGCAGCGCAAACAGGGGTGGTGGCTACACCTTC
CASSANRGGGYTF
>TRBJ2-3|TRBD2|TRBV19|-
TGTGCCAGTAGTATAGATCGGGCGGGAGTTCCAGATACGCAGTATTTT
CASSIDRAGVPDTQYF
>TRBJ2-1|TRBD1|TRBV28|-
TGTGCCAGCAGTTTTTCGACAGGGGGCTCCTACAATGAGCAGTTCTTC
CASSFSTGGSYNEQFF
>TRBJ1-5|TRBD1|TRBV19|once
TGTGCCAGTAGTAGACAGGGGAATCAGCCCCAGCATTTT
CASSRQGNQPQHF
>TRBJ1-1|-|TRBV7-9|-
TGTGCCAGCAGCTTAGCGTGGGGAGGGGAGGACACTGAAGCTTTCTTT
CASSLAWGGEDTEAFF
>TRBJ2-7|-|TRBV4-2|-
TGTGCCAGCAGCCAAGTAAAGGACGGGGACGAGCAGTACTTC
CASSQVKDGDEQYF
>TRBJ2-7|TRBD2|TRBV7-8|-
TGTGCCAGCAGCCCCTTAGCGGGAGCAAACGAGCAGTACTTC
CASSPLAGANEQYF
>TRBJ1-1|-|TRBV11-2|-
TGTGCCAGCAGCTTCCGGAGGGGCACTGAAGCTTTCTTT
CASSFRRGTEAFF
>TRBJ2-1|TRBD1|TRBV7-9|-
TGTGCCAGCAGCCACCGGGACAGGGGAGCGGGTGAGCAGTTCTTC
CASSHRDRGAGEQFF
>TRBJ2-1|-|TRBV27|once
TGTGCCAGCAAATACTACAATGAGCAGTTCTTC
CASKYYNEQFF
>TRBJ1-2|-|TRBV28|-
TGTGCCAGCAGTCCCCTGGACAGACGAAATGGCTACACCTTC
CASSPLDRRNGYTF
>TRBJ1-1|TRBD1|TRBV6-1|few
TGTGCCAGCAGTGAACGGGACAGGGCGGGCACTGAAGCTTTCTTT
CASSERDRAGTEAFF
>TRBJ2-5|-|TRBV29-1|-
TGCAGCGTAAAAAGAGGAGGGTGGGTGGAGACCCAGTACTTC
CSVKRGGWVETQYF
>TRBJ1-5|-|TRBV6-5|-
TGTGCCAGCCGGGGGGGGTCCCAGCATTTT
CASRGGSQHF
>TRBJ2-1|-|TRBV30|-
TGTGCCTGGAGGGGGCCCTTAAGCTCCTACAATGAGCAGTTCTTC
CAWRGPLSSYNEQFF
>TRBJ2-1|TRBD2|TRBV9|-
TGTGCCAGCAGCGTAGTCGTGGCGGGAGTGTCAGTTGAGCAGTTCTTC
CASSVVVAGVSVEQFF
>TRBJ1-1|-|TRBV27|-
TGTGCCAGCAGTTCAGGACAGAGTGAAGCTTTCTTT
CASSSGQSEAFF
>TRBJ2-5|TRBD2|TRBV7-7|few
TGTGCTAGCAGCCCCGGGACTAGCGGGAGGGAGACCCAGTACTTC
CASSPGTSGRETQYF
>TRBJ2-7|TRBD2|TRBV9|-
TGTGCCAGCAGCCCGTACAGACTAGCGGGAGGCGAGCAGTACTTC
CASSPYRLAGGEQYF
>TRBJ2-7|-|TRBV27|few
TGTGCCAGCAGTCTAACCTACGAGCAGTACTTC
CASSLTYEQYF
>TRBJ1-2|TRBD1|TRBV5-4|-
TGTGCCAGCAGCGAGTTGACAGGGCCCAAGATCAATGGCTACACCTTC
CASSELTGPKINGYTF
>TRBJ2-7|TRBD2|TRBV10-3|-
TGTGCCATCAGTGAGGTAGCGGGCCTAAAGCTCTCCTACGAGCAGTACTTC
CAISEVAGLKLSYEQYF
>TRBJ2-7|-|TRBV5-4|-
TGTGCCAGCAGCCCCGGATGGGGCAGGGGCGAGCAGTACTTC
CASSPGWGRGEQYF
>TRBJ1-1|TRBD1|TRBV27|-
TGTGCCAGCAGTACAGGGGGCCAGGTCATGAACACTGAAGCTTTCTTT
CASSTGGQVMNTEAFF
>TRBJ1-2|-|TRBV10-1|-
TGCGCCAGCTGTGGAAACAGGGCTAACTATGGCTACACCTTC
CASCGNRANYGYTF
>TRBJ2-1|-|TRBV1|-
TGCACCAGCAGCCTAGCGGTTTGGTCCTACAATGAGCAGTTCTTC
CTSSLAVWSYNEQFF
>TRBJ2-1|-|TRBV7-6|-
TGTGCCAGCAGCTTTGGGGTACGGGGTAAGCAGTTCTTC
CASSFGVRGKQFF
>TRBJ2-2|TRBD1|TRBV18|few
TGTGCCAGCTCACGGGCGACGACAGGGACATATTCGAACACCGGGGAGCTGTTTTTT
CASSRATTGTYSNTGELFF
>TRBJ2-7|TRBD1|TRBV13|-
TGTGCCAGCAGCTTGGTGAGTGCCGGGACAGGGTCCTACGAGCAGTACTTC
CASSLVSAGTGSYEQYF
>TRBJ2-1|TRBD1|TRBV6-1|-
TGTGCCAGCAGTGGCTGGACAGGCCGAATCCGCTTAAATGAGCAGTTCTTC
CASSGWTGRIRLNEQFF